The table lists the clone carrying this T cell receptor (beta chain) with many counts. The sample belongs to a study of Graves' ophthalmopathy and Graves' hyperthyroidism. V was pared by 3 bases and J by 5 bases, with 6 bases between. The CDR3 has 12 residues. Germline V gene lookup returns CDR1 KGHDR and CDR2 SFDVKD. TCR beta CDR3 regions were amplified from RNA transcripts. Following a first-round RT-PCR that used HTBI primers, a second-round multiplex PCR was carried out. TCRdb redid the calling of the multiplex PCR reads with MiXCR, one entry per CDR3 protein. This table has some 390,000 distinct CDR3 sequences, around 16% appearing once.

This sequence joins TRBV24-1 and TRBJ2-5; no clear D gene. The source is a woman aged 18-35 years with Graves' ophthalmopathy. Sequencing input: peripheral blood. The CDR3 sequence is CATSDPMETQYF. Here the CDR3 DNA reads TGTGCCACCAGTGATCCGATGGAGACCCAGTACTTC.